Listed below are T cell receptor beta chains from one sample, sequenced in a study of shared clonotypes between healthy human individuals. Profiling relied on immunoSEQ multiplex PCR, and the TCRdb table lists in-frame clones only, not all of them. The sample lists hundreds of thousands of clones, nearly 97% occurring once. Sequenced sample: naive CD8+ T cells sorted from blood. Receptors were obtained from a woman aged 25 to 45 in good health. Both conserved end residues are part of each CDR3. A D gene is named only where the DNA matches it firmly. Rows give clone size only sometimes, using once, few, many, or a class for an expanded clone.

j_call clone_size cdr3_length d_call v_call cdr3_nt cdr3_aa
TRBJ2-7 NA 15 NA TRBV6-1 TGTGCCAGCAGCGAACCGGTCCAGGGGCCCTGGGAGCAGTACTTC CASSEPVQGPWEQYF
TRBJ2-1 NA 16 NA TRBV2 TGTGCCAGCAGTGACCCTCATTTTGACAGCACGCTTGAGCAGTTCTTC CASSDPHFDSTLEQFF
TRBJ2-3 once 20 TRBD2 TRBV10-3 TGTGCCATCAGTGAGCCCGGGACTAGCGGGAGGGCCTCTGGCACAGATACGCAGTATTTT CAISEPGTSGRASGTDTQYF
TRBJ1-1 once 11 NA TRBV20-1 TGCAGTGCTAGAGATGGTACAGAAGCTTTCTTT CSARDGTEAFF
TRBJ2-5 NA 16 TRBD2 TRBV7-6 TGTGCCAGCAGCGACCCGACTAGCGGGAACTGGGAGACCCAGTACTTC CASSDPTSGNWETQYF
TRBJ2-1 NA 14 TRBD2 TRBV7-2 TGTGCCAGCAGCTTAACTAGCGGGCACAATGAGCAGTTCTTC CASSLTSGHNEQFF
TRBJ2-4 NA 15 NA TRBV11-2 TGTGCCAGCAGCTTAGAAATTTTCCCCAAAAACATTCAGTACTTC CASSLEIFPKNIQYF
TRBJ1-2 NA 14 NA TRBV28 TGTGCCAGCAGCCAGAGATGGGGCACCTATGGCTACACCTTC CASSQRWGTYGYTF
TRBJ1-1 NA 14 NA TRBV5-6 TGTGCCAGCAGCCCCGGACTAACGCCCCGGGGGGCTTTCTTT CASSPGLTPRGAFF
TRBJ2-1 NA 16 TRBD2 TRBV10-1 TGCGCCAGCAGTGGTTCCCATAGCGGGAGGTACAATGAGCAGTTCTTC CASSGSHSGRYNEQFF
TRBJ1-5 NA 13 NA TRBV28 TGTGCCAGCAGTTCCAGGGAAGGTCAGCCCCAGCATTTT CASSSREGQPQHF
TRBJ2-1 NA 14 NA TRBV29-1 TGCAGCGTTGGGCTAGAGAGCTCCTACAATGAGCAGTTCTTC CSVGLESSYNEQFF
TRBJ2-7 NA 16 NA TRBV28 TGTGCCAGCAGTCATCGGACATACCGACCTCCTTACGAGCAGTACTTC CASSHRTYRPPYEQYF
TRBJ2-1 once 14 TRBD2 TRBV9 TGTGCCAGCAGCGCTAGGGGAGGGCCCAATGAGCAGTTCTTC CASSARGGPNEQFF
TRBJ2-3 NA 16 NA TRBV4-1 TGCGCCAGCAGCCAAGATCTGAGGGGGACGTGGGATACGCAGTATTTT CASSQDLRGTWDTQYF
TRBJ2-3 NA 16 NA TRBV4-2 TGTGCCAGCAGCCAAGACTTGCTCTCCAGCCCAGATACGCAGTATTTT CASSQDLLSSPDTQYF
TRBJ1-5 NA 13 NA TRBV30 TGTGCCTGGAGTGAGGGCGCGGGGCAGCCCCAGCATTTT CAWSEGAGQPQHF
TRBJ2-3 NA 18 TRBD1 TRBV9 TGTGCCAGCAGCTCCCCTTCAGGGGACAGGGAGGGGACAGATACGCAGTATTTT CASSSPSGDREGTDTQYF
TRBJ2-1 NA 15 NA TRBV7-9 TGTGCCAGCAGCTTAGAAAGAGGCTCCTACAATGAGCAGTTCTTC CASSLERGSYNEQFF
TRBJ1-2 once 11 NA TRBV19 TGTGCCAGTAGTATAGGGGCTGGCTACACCTTC CASSIGAGYTF
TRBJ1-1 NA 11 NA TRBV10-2 TGCGCCAGCATTGCCGGGACACGGGCTTTCTTT CASIAGTRAFF
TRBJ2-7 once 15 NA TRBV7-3 TGTGCCAGCAGCTTAATTGGGAACCCGAGCTACGAGCAGTACTTC CASSLIGNPSYEQYF
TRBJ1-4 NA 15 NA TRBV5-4 TGTGCCAGCAGCTTGCCTGTCGACGGGCATGAAAAACTGTTTTTT CASSLPVDGHEKLFF
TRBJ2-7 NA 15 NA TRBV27 TGTGCCAGCAGTTTATCGGCCGGTATCTCCTACGAGCAGTACTTC CASSLSAGISYEQYF
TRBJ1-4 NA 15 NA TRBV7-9 TGTGCCAGCAGCTTAGGAGAAGGGACGGGTGAAAAACTGTTTTTT CASSLGEGTGEKLFF
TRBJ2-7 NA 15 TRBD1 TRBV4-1 TGCGCCAGCAGCTCCCAGACAGGGGCTTCCTACGAGCAGTACTTC CASSSQTGASYEQYF
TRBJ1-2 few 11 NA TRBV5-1 TGCGCCAGCAGCTTGGACGGCGGCTACACCTTC CASSLDGGYTF
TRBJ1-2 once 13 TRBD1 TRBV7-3 TGTGCCAGCAGCTCCGGGACAGACTATGGCTACACCTTC CASSSGTDYGYTF
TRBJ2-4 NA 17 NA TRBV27 TGTGCCAGCAGTTTAACCAGCGGTAACAGTTTGAAGGACATTCAGTACTTC CASSLTSGNSLKDIQYF
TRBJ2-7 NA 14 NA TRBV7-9 TGTGCCAGCAGCTGGGGGGAGGCGGCCTACGAGCAGTACTTC CASSWGEAAYEQYF
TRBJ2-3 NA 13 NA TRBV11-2 TGTGCCAGCAGCTTAGATCGGGCGTCCGGGGGGTATTTT CASSLDRASGGYF